This paragraph reports one T cell receptor (beta chain). Antigen specificity is unknown. Other DNA sequences in the sample encode the same CDR3. The germline V gene encodes CDR1 SGDLS and CDR2 YYNGEE. V was pared by 0 bases and J by 3 bases, with 6 bases between. The CDR3 spans 13 residues. A history of autoimmune disease or systemic immunosuppression excluded patients. The data originate from a study of OX40 agonist ivuxolimab in advanced cancers. Study-level findings and limits: People who partly responded at 0.1-3.0 mg/kg had some of the least clonal expansion seen. More expanded clones were seen, on average, in CD8+ T cells than in CD4+. Dosing at 0.1 to 3.0 mg/kg was accompanied by clonal expansion of CD4+ and CD8+ blood T cells by week 6.

Repertoires were generated with immunoSEQ multiplex PCR, while TCRdb's copy carries only in-frame clones and drops some. The table shows fewer than 20,000 clones, with just under 80% occurring only once. Source: CD4+ or CD8+ T cells sorted from blood, taken in a trial of the OX40 agonist ivuxolimab. The chain employs TRBV9 and TRBJ1-1, with D possibly TRBD1 on 5 matching bases. The sequence was collected from an adult with an advanced solid tumor such as melanoma, head and neck, liver or kidney cancer. This CDR3 is CASSVGGDTEAFF. In nucleotides, the CDR3 is TGTGCCAGCAGCGTAGGGGGGGACACTGAAGCTTTCTTT.